This T cell receptor beta chain was captured in a study of shared T cell receptors in the human thymus. The method was immunoSEQ multiplex PCR; TCRdb's version includes in-frame clones alone and lacks a portion of them. Among hundreds of thousands of clones listed, 78% were seen once. These sequences were also reported in another study, on human thymus T cells. That source adds: Congenital heart defects were the reason for the corrective surgery that the donors, healthy Finnish infants, were having. During corrective heart surgery, resections were taken, and the thymus tissue came from them. Apparent bias marked the V and J gene usage of thymic and blood repertoires. The related literature has documented a marked overlap of thymic repertoires among unrelated individuals.

The sequence came from a boy younger than two with a congenital heart defect. Sequenced input: thymocytes.

This chain's CDR3 is CASSLIGRDYEQYF. The CDR3 DNA is TGTGCCAGCAGTTTAATTGGCAGGGACTACGAGCAGTACTTC. This rearrangement joins TRBV27 to TRBJ2-7; TRBD1 is a possible D gene (5 bases). V was cut by 2 bases and J by 3 bases, with 11 bases left in between. The V gene's germline CDR1 is MNHEY and CDR2 SMNVEV (reference sequence). The CDR3 is 14 amino acids.